This T cell receptor beta chain comes out of a study of blood T cell repertoires in COVID-19. Study background: Nucleic acid was either cDNA or gDNA, and it came from T cells, B-cell-depleted T cells, or PBMCs.

Method: immunoSEQ multiplex PCR; TCRdb's copy keeps in-frame clones and lacks some. The sample includes about 380,000 clones, around 91% of them seen just once. The CDR3 totals 13 residues. V was clipped by 8 bases and J by 5 bases; unmatched bases: 5. The germline V gene has CDR1 KGHSH and CDR2 LQKENI. The receptor was isolated from a man younger than 30 with active or convalescent COVID-19. The sequencing sample was made of peripheral blood. The J gene is TRBJ2-7, the V gene TRBV18, with 11 bases identical to TRBD2. For the CDR3, the DNA is TGTGCCAGCACACTAGCGGGAGTGGACGAGCAGTACTTC. Translated: CASTLAGVDEQYF.